The entry that follows covers one T cell receptor beta chain sequence. Its antigen is still unknown. The data originate from a study of cytomegalovirus exposure and HLA in healthy donors. Produced via immunoSEQ multiplex PCR; TCRdb's table is partial and in-frame only. The sample yields 300,000 to 350,000 clones, approximately 85% seen once. Regarding the study as a whole: Researchers reported that a few CMV-associated chains were confirmed in vitro as CMV antigen-specific. Among TCR beta chains, those listed as cytomegalovirus-associated numbered around 160.

The CDR3 is 15 residues long. V lost 1 base and J lost 3, with 8 bases in between. Germline CDR1 and CDR2: SGHRS and YFSETQ. The source is a man younger than 40 in good health and CMV-seronegative. This chain connects TRBV5-1 to TRBJ2-6; TRBD2 might be the D (5 bases). Sequenced material: PBMCs. CDR3 in amino acids: CASSLYGIGANVLTF. Written as DNA, the CDR3 is TGCGCCAGCAGCTTGTACGGGATTGGGGCCAACGTCCTGACTTTC. Full variable domain (missing parts from reference TRBV5-1 and TRBJ2-6): KAGVTQTPRYLIKTRGQQVTLSCSPISGHRSVSWYQQTPGQGLQFLFEYFSETQRNKGNFPGRFSGRQFSNSRSEMNVSTLELGDSALYLCASSLYGIGANVLTFGAGSRLTVL.